Below are 24 T cell receptor beta chains sequenced from a single sample in a study of siplizumab effects on memory and regulatory T cells. Clones were sequenced by immunoSEQ multiplex PCR, and TCRdb holds only the in-frame ones, with some missing. The sample consists of about 50,000 clones, roughly 87% of them appearing once. Material for sequencing was naive CD8+ T cells sorted from blood. The receptor source for this set is a human donor in good health.

V and J are TRBV7-6 and TRBJ1-4, with D maybe TRBD1 (6 bases). The CDR3 totals 14 residues. Trimming removed 4 bases from V and 4 bases from J, with 10 bases in between. Germline CDR1 SGHVS, CDR2 FNYEAQ. CDR3 sequence reads: CASSYGQINEKLFF. The DNA for the CDR3 is TGTGCCAGCAGCTACGGACAGATTAATGAAAAACTGTTTTTT.

V usage is TRBV6-1 and J usage is TRBJ2-7, with TRBD2 as a possible D gene (5 bases). The CDR3 spans 12 residues. Germline lookup yields CDR1 MNHNS and CDR2 SASEGT. V lost 1 base and J lost 7, with 8 bases in between. The CDR3 reads CASSEGGREQYF. In DNA form, the CDR3 reads TGTGCCAGCAGTGAAGGAGGGCGGGAGCAGTACTTC.

The chain combines TRBV6-1 with TRBJ1-5; D gene ambiguous. V was pared by 0 bases and J by 7 bases, with 4 bases between. Germline V gene data show CDR1 as MNHNS and CDR2 as SASEGT. The length of the CDR3 is 12 residues. The CDR3 nucleotides are TGTGCCAGCAGTGAAGCCGGGCAGCCCCAGCATTTT. As protein: CASSEAGQPQHF.

The chain has TRBV10-3 and TRBJ2-7; D possibly corresponds to TRBD2 (6 bases). Trimming removed 3 bases at V and 3 bases at J, with 12 bases between. The CDR3 spans 14 residues. CDR1 is ENHRY and CDR2 is SYGVKD in the germline V gene. The CDR3 reads CAISDGTSGYEQYF. The CDR3, as DNA: TGTGCCATCAGTGACGGGACTTCCGGCTACGAGCAGTACTTC.

The chain employs TRBV4-1 and TRBJ1-5, with a tentative D call TRBD1 (6 bases). The CDR3 runs 16 residues. CDR1 is MGHRA and CDR2 is YSYEKL in the germline V gene. V lost 0 bases, J lost 7 bases, and 16 bases lay in between. The CDR3 region is CASSQDLTGYGQPQHF. For the CDR3, the DNA is TGCGCCAGCAGCCAAGATTTAACAGGGTACGGGCAGCCCCAGCATTTT.

The rearrangement joins TRBV30 to TRBJ1-5; the D gene is possibly TRBD1 (5 bases). The germline gives CDR1 GTSNPN, CDR2 SVGIG (reference sequence). V lost 5 bases to trimming and J lost 3 bases, with 20 bases between them. The CDR3 totals 16 residues. For the CDR3, the DNA is TGTGCCTGGTCCGGTGGGGGACTGCTATTCAATCAGCCCCAGCATTTT. Amino acid sequence: CAWSGGGLLFNQPQHF.

The chain is built from TRBV6-4 and TRBJ2-7; D not resolved. The V gene lost 0 bases and the J gene lost 6 bases, with 0 bases spanning the gap. Germline CDR1 reads MRHNA; CDR2 reads SNTAGT. This CDR3 has 10 residues. CDR3 nucleotides: TGTGCCAGCAGTGACTCCGAGCAGTACTTC. This translates into CASSDSEQYF.

This chain links TRBV6-7 with TRBJ2-1; D remains ambiguous. TRBV6-7 is recorded as an ORF, its role being uncertain. CDR3 length equals 15 residues. The V and J ends lost 4 bases and 7 bases respectively, with 17 bases between them. Here the CDR3 DNA reads TGTGCCAGCAGTTCCCCCTGGACGGATTCTAATGAGCAGTTCTTC. Amino acids: CASSSPWTDSNEQFF.

The chain is built from TRBV19 and TRBJ2-2; weak D call: TRBD2 (6 bases). V was shortened by 3 bases and J by 0 bases, with 11 bases between the two germline ends. The CDR3 has 16 amino acids. In germline, CDR1 is LNHDA, CDR2 SQIVND (reference sequence). CDR3 loop: CASSIWVAANTGELFF. CDR3 bases: TGTGCCAGTAGTATTTGGGTAGCGGCGAACACCGGGGAGCTGTTTTTT.

The chain is built from TRBV19 and TRBJ1-2; 7 nucleotides line up with TRBD1. This CDR3 has 14 amino acids. Germline assignment: CDR1 LNHDA and CDR2 SQIVND (reference sequence). The V segment lost 1 base and the J segment 6 bases; nucleotides outside the gene matches: 5. Here the CDR3 DNA reads TGTGCCAGTAGTATAGTGACAGGGATTGATGGCTACACCTTC. Its translation: CASSIVTGIDGYTF.

The chain uses TRBV6-5 and TRBJ1-2; tentatively, D is TRBD1 (6 bases). This CDR3 is 14 amino acids long. CDR1 MNHEY and CDR2 SVGAGI come from the germline V gene. The V gene lost 3 bases and the J gene lost 2 bases, with 10 bases spanning the gap. Here the CDR3 reads CASSYQGLNYGYTF. The CDR3 region has the DNA TGTGCCAGCAGTTATCAGGGGCTCAACTATGGCTACACCTTC.

The chain joins TRBV19 to TRBJ1-2; 9 bases line up with TRBD1. With 5 bases clipped from V and 5 bases from J, the junction kept 12 bases outside the gene matches. The CDR3 runs to 16 residues. Germline V gene sequence: CDR1 LNHDA, CDR2 SQIVND (reference sequence). In DNA form, the CDR3 reads TGTGCCAGTAGTTCCCGGGACAGGGTTTCGATGTATGGCTACACCTTC. As protein: CASSSRDRVSMYGYTF.

The chain employs TRBV7-9 and TRBJ1-1, with 8 bases lining up with TRBD1. The CDR3 totals 15 residues. CDR1 is SEHNR, CDR2 FQNEAQ, per germline (reference sequence). The trim removed 5 bases at V and 1 base at J, leaving 6 bases unmatched. The CDR3 is CASSTTGAKNTEAFF. CDR3 DNA sequence: TGTGCCAGCAGCACGACAGGGGCCAAGAACACTGAAGCTTTCTTT.

The gene calls are TRBV5-4 and TRBJ2-7; D gene uncertain. Germline V gene sequence: CDR1 SGHNT, CDR2 YYREEE (reference sequence). The V end was cut by 1 base, the J end by 1 base, with 6 bases between. The CDR3 totals 13 residues. CDR3 bases: TGTGCCAGCAGCTTGAGCAGATCCTACGAGCAGTACTTC. Its protein is CASSLSRSYEQYF.

The chain uses TRBV7-8 and TRBJ1-2; D is ambiguous. Deletions cut 3 bases from V and 10 bases from J, with 21 bases between. Per the germline V gene, CDR1 is SGHVS and CDR2 is FQNEAQ. CDR3 size: 15 residues. The CDR3 DNA reads TGTGCCAGCAGCTTTCTTACAGTACCCATCGAAATCTACACCTTC. It codes for CASSFLTVPIEIYTF.

The rearrangement links TRBV7-2 to TRBJ2-1, with D tentatively TRBD1 (5 bases). The CDR3 is made up of 14 amino acids. Trimming left V 2 bases short and J 4 bases short, with 9 bases between. The germline V gene has CDR1 SGHTA and CDR2 FQGNSA. The CDR3 here is CASSLRQTYNEQFF. The CDR3 region has the DNA TGTGCCAGCAGCTTACGACAGACTTACAATGAGCAGTTCTTC. Full variable domain (missing parts from reference TRBV7-2 and TRBJ2-1): GAGVSQSPSNKVTEKGKDVELRCDPISGHTALYWYRQSLGQGLEFLIYFQGNSAPDKSGLPSDRFSAERTGGSVSTLTIQRTQQEDSAVYLCASSLRQTYNEQFFGPGTRLTVL.

The chain joins TRBV4-1 to TRBJ2-5; D gene ambiguous. The CDR3 runs 12 residues. Trimming took off 4 bases at V and 9 bases at J, with 12 bases between the two ends. Germline V gene sequence: CDR1 MGHRA, CDR2 YSYEKL. For the CDR3, the DNA is TGCGCCAGCAGCCCTACAAACGAGGCCCAGTACTTC. Translating gives CASSPTNEAQYF.

The chain has TRBV4-1 and TRBJ2-7; D tentatively fits TRBD1 or TRBD2 (5 bases each). V was pared by 1 base and J by 4 bases, with 14 bases between. There are 15 residues in the CDR3. Germline assignment: CDR1 MGHRA and CDR2 YSYEKL. The CDR3 DNA reads TGCGCCAGCAGCCAAGCATCCGGGGCGCTGTACGAGCAGTACTTC. This encodes CASSQASGALYEQYF.

The chain is built from TRBV11-2 and TRBJ1-1; D is uncertain. Germline assignment: CDR1 SGHAT and CDR2 FQNNGV. V was trimmed by 4 bases and J by 3 bases, leaving 9 bases between them. The CDR3 consists of 13 residues. The CDR3 is CASSSSVYTEAFF. The CDR3 nucleotides are TGTGCCAGCAGCTCATCTGTCTACACTGAAGCTTTCTTT.

The V and J genes are TRBV7-9 and TRBJ1-2; D not certain. The ends were cut back, 3 bases at V and 6 bases at J, with 17 bases in the middle. Germline CDR1 SEHNR, CDR2 FQNEAQ (reference sequence). The CDR3 is made up of 15 amino acids. The DNA for the CDR3 is TGTGCCAGCAGCTTTGTAAGATCATTAAGGGATGGCTACACCTTC. Its protein product is CASSFVRSLRDGYTF.

This chain connects TRBV5-1 to TRBJ1-5; D is undetermined. With 1 base removed from V and 3 bases from J, the gap between germline ends came to 5 bases. Per germline, CDR1 SGHRS and CDR2 YFSETQ. This CDR3 is 13 amino acids long. CDR3: CASSLSPNQPQHF. As DNA, the CDR3 is TGCGCCAGCAGCTTGTCCCCCAATCAGCCCCAGCATTTT.

The V gene is TRBV6-1, the J gene TRBJ2-1, with 13 bases fitting TRBD2. Germline CDR1 and CDR2: MNHNS and SASEGT. This CDR3 has 18 residues. J gave up 5 bases and V 4 bases, and 11 bases lay outside the gene matches. In DNA, the CDR3 is TGTGCCAGCAGTGCCTATAAACTAGCGGGAGGGCTCCACAATGAGCAGTTCTTC. Protein: CASSAYKLAGGLHNEQFF.

This clone has just one count. The rearrangement links TRBV9 to TRBJ2-3; TRBD1 matches 7 bases. There are 14 residues in the CDR3. J lost 2 bases, V lost 3 bases, and 3 bases had no gene match. Per germline, CDR1 SGDLS and CDR2 YYNGEE. CDR3: CASSETGHTDTQYF. CDR3 nucleotides: TGTGCCAGCAGCGAGACAGGGCACACAGATACGCAGTATTTT.

The rearrangement uses TRBV4-1 and TRBJ2-3, with 9 positions matching TRBD2. Germline V gene data show CDR1 as MGHRA and CDR2 as YSYEKL. With 5 bases clipped from V and 1 base from J, the junction kept 13 bases outside the gene matches. This CDR3 spans 18 amino acids. The CDR3 is CASSYIGRGGFGTDTQYF. The CDR3 nucleotides are TGCGCCAGCAGCTACATTGGGCGGGGGGGCTTCGGCACAGATACGCAGTATTTT.